This record covers a single T cell receptor (beta chain). Its antigen is currently unknown. This record belongs to a study of T cell responses to AZD1222 COVID-19 vaccine. TCRdb's table, derived via immunoSEQ multiplex PCR, lists solely in-frame clones and lacks some. The profile shows 90,000 to 100,000 clones, 88% of them singletons. CDR1 KGHDR and CDR2 SFDVKD come from the germline V gene. Germline trimming cut 4 bases from V and 4 bases from J; bases unmatched to any gene: 17. The CDR3 covers 18 residues. Study-wide points: With two AZD1222 doses given, Spike-specific TCR breadth and depth both rose.

This clonotype originated in an adult who received the AZD1222 COVID-19 vaccine. V gene TRBV24-1 combines with J gene TRBJ1-1; 7 bases map to TRBD1. Source: peripheral blood, taken 28 days after the second AZD1222 dose. CDR3 in DNA: TGTGCCACCAGTGACGGCGGGGGGCAGACAGGGTCAGGCACTGAAGCTTTCTTT. It is translated as CATSDGGGQTGSGTEAFF.